This T cell receptor beta chain is drawn from a study of T cell repertoires in cytomegalovirus infection. This clonotype was recorded many times. This CDR3 has 16 amino acids. The germline CDR1 and CDR2 sequences are SEHNR and FQNEAQ (reference sequence). V gave up 5 bases and J gave up 0 bases, with 13 bases separating them. A single record per CDR3 protein comes from TCRdb applying MiXCR to the reads. This table has under 350,000 distinct CDR3 sequences, 9.5% appearing once. This clonotype was sampled from a human donor in good health (CMV status not recorded). Some clones in this sample may be carry-over from other donors' samples. The rearrangement joins TRBV7-9 to TRBJ1-4; D ambiguous. Sequencing input: PBMCs. The CDR3 bases are TGTGCCAGCAGCCACGCGACACCCGCAACTAATGAAAAACTGTTTTTT. This translates into CASSHATPATNEKLFF.